Below, 16 T cell receptor beta chains from the same sample are listed, as sequenced in a study of tissue T cells after allogeneic stem cell transplantation. The time point is: mouse harvest day 14 after allogeneic transplant. Mouse grafts combined 10^7 T-cell-depleted bone marrow cells with 10^6 splenic CD5+ T cells. Measured with immunoSEQ multiplex PCR; TCRdb has only the in-frame clones, and not every one. The table includes about 6,800 clones, about a third detected once. Source material: skin. These receptors were collected from a female BALB/c mouse given C57BL/6 T cells with graft-versus-host disease after an allogeneic hematopoietic cell transplant.

This clone was seen more than once but under ten times. Mouse gene names apply. Coverage ceases 1 residue before the CDR3 finishes, and the germline J gene fills in the end. This sequence joins TRBV29 and TRBJ1-6; D is ambiguous. TRBJ1-6 is assigned to the ORF class and has an uncertain function. The length of the CDR3 is 12 residues. Deletions cut 3 bases from V and 7 bases from J, with 4 bases between. Germline-derived CDR1 and CDR2 are MSHET and SYDVDS. Incomplete CDR3 DNA: TGTGCTAGCAGTTTTGGGAATTCGCCCCTCTAC. It yields the protein CASSFGNSPLY. The whole CDR3 sequence is CASSFGNSPLYF.

This clone is medium-sized in the sample. Mouse germline and gene names are used. The read gets to within 1 residue of the CDR3 end, and the germline J gene fills in the rest. V and J are TRBV23 and TRBJ2-5; the table assigns TRBD2, which was not confirmed against the DNA. The CDR3 is 14 amino acids. CDR1 KGHTA and CDR2 FQNQQP come from the germline V gene. CDR3 DNA (partial): TGCTCCAGCAGTCAATCTCTGGGCCAAGACACCCAGTAC. Translating it yields CSSSQSLGQDTQY. In full, the CDR3 reads CSSSQSLGQDTQYF.

To note about this clone: Gene names follow the mouse nomenclature. With the read ending 1 residue before the CDR3 end, the germline J gene is used to fill in that end. The chain couples TRBV26 to TRBJ1-1; TRBD1 is a possible D gene (5 bases). CDR1 is KGHPV, CDR2 FQNQEV, per germline (reference sequence). V lost 4 bases and J 1 base, leaving 10 bases between the germline ends. The CDR3 spans 14 residues. The chain's CDR3 is CASSQGWGNTEVFF. The CDR3 bases that were read are TGTGCCAGCAGTCAGGGGTGGGGAAACACAGAAGTCTTC.

Sample share makes this clone medium-sized (0.01 to 0.1%). Germline and genes here are mouse. The observed sequence ends 1 residue before the CDR3 terminus, with the missing tail filled in from the germline J gene. The V gene is TRBV26, the J gene TRBJ2-7; D unclear. V lost 3 bases to trimming and J lost 0 bases, with 6 bases between them. This CDR3 contains 13 residues. In germline, CDR1 is KGHPV, CDR2 FQNQEV (reference sequence). This CDR3 reads CASSLWSSYEQYF. The CDR3 bases that were read are TGTGCCAGCAGTCTTTGGAGCTCCTATGAACAGTAC. The full variable domain, its missing parts supplied by reference TRBV26 and TRBJ2-7, is NSKVIQTPRYLVKGQGQKAKMRCIPEKGHPVVFWYQQNKNNEFKFLINFQNQEVLQQIDMTEKRFSAECPSNSPCSLEIQSSEAGDSALYLCASSLWSSYEQYFGPGTRLTVL.

This clone is labeled medium-sized (0.01 to 0.1%). Gene names are mouse gene names. The observed sequence ends 1 residue before the CDR3 terminus, with the missing tail filled in from the germline J gene. V is TRBV3 and J is TRBJ2-7, with TRBD2 identical over 7 bases. Germline lookup yields CDR1 SNHLY and CDR2 FYNGKV (reference sequence). The CDR3 covers 13 residues. The V segment lost 5 bases and the J segment 1 base; nucleotides outside the gene matches: 2. The CDR3 bases that were read are TGTGCCAGCAGCCCACTGGGGTCCTATGAACAGTAC. It is translated as CASSPLGSYEQY. The whole CDR3 protein reads CASSPLGSYEQYF. Looking up the rest from reference TRBV3 and TRBJ2-7 gives the full variable domain: GPKVLQIPSHQIIDMGQMVTLNCDPVSNHLYFYWYKQILGQQMEFLVNFYNGKVMEKSKLFKDQFSVERPDGSYFTLKIQPTALEDSAVYFCASSPLGSYEQYFGPGTRLTVL.

For this clone: The gene names here belong to mouse. Read coverage stops 1 residue before the CDR3 terminus; the germline J gene supplies the remainder. V and J are TRBV26 and TRBJ2-7; 7 nucleotides agree with TRBD1. CDR3 size: 13 residues. J gave up 5 bases and V 4 bases, and 5 bases lay outside the gene matches. Germline V gene lookup returns CDR1 KGHPV and CDR2 FQNQEV (reference sequence). The CDR3 DNA, read in part, is TGTGCCAGCAGTCGACAGGGAGGGGATGAACAGTAC. Its translation: CASSRQGGDEQY. The CDR3 in its entirety is CASSRQGGDEQYF.

Regarding this clone: Mouse germline and gene names are used. The CDR3 goes on 1 residue after the read ends, and that part is filled in from the germline J gene. The chain links TRBV26 to TRBJ2-7, with 13 nucleotides matching TRBD2. Trimming at V came to 6 bases and at J to 6 bases, leaving 5 bases not matched to a gene. The CDR3 consists of 14 residues. Germline-derived CDR1 and CDR2 are KGHPV and FQNQEV (reference sequence). Partial CDR3 DNA: TGTGCCAGCAGCCAGGACTGGGGGGGCAGTGAACAGTAC. Translated: CASSQDWGGSEQY. The CDR3 in full is CASSQDWGGSEQYF.

As to this clone: The gene symbols are mouse symbols. The sequenced part of the CDR3 DNA is TGCACCTGCAGTGGGACGGCAAACTCCGACTACACC. Encoded protein: CTCSGTANSDYT. In full, the CDR3 is CTCSGTANSDYTF. The rearrangement joins TRBV1 to TRBJ1-2; D gene uncertain. The observed sequence ends 1 residue before the CDR3 terminus, with the missing tail filled in from the germline J gene. The V end lost 4 bases, the J end lost 0 bases, and 6 bases lay between the germline ends. This CDR3 has 13 amino acids. Germline loops: CDR1 NSQYPW, CDR2 LRSPGD (reference sequence).

This clone was seen only a few times. Gene labels here are mouse ones. The read ends 1 residue shy of where the CDR3 ends; the end is completed using the germline J gene. This chain connects TRBV13-1 to TRBJ1-5; D uncertain. The germline V and J ends were trimmed by 4 bases and 4 bases, with 9 bases remaining between them. Germline CDR1 is NSHNY and CDR2 is SYGAGN. The CDR3 sequence is 13 residues long. The CDR3 protein is CASSRGGNQAPLF. Incomplete CDR3 DNA: TGTGCCAGCAGTAGAGGCGGAAACCAGGCTCCGCTT.

This clone is classed as medium-sized. Genes here carry mouse names. The read halts 1 residue ahead of the CDR3 end, with the missing end drawn from the germline J gene. The rearrangement joins TRBV26 to TRBJ2-1; D is possibly TRBD1 (6 bases). The CDR3 is 14 amino acids. V dropped 2 bases and J dropped 3 bases, with 8 bases sitting between them. The germline CDR1 and CDR2 sequences are KGHPV and FQNQEV (reference sequence). The part of the CDR3 DNA that was read is TGTGCCAGCAGTCTGAGGGACACCTATGCTGAGCAGTTC. Amino acids: CASSLRDTYAEQF. The whole CDR3 region reads CASSLRDTYAEQFF.

Turning to this clone: Genes and germline are mouse. The read terminates 1 residue before the CDR3 end, so the remaining end is supplied by the germline J gene. Other DNA sequences in the same sample also yield this CDR3. The chain employs TRBV26 and TRBJ2-5, with a possible D match to TRBD1 (5 bases). Germline values: CDR1 KGHPV, CDR2 FQNQEV (reference sequence). V lost 3 bases, J lost 4 bases, and 8 bases lay in between. The CDR3 has 13 amino acids. The CDR3 sequence: CASSLSGKDTQYF. The covered CDR3 bases are TGTGCCAGCAGTCTATCAGGGAAAGACACCCAGTAC.

This clone was observed a handful of times. The germline and genes are mouse ones. Sequencing ends 1 residue short of the CDR3 end; the germline J gene provides the rest. The rearrangement links TRBV29 to TRBJ2-1, with D possibly called TRBD1 or TRBD2 (5 bases each). Deletions cut 2 bases from V and 1 base from J, with 6 bases between. The length of the CDR3 is 14 residues. The germline gives CDR1 MSHET, CDR2 SYDVDS. CDR3 DNA, as far as it was read: TGTGCTAGCAGTTTAGGGGGAAACTATGCTGAGCAGTTC. As protein: CASSLGGNYAEQF. The full CDR3 protein is CASSLGGNYAEQFF.

This clone has a handful of counts. Mouse names are used for the genes. With the read ending 1 residue before the CDR3 end, the germline J gene is used to fill in that end. This rearrangement joins TRBV13-1 to TRBJ1-1; 7 nucleotides match TRBD1. Germline CDR1 is NSHNY and CDR2 is SYGAGN. The CDR3 sequence is 13 residues long. After removal of 4 bases from V and 0 bases from J, the junction contained 0 bases not matched to a gene. CDR3 in amino acids: CASSQGENTEVFF. The CDR3 bases that were read are TGTGCCAGCAGTCAGGGGGAGAACACAGAAGTCTTC.

This clone was detected a few times. The listed genes are named as in mouse. The read terminates 1 residue before the CDR3 end, so the remaining end is supplied by the germline J gene. V is TRBV29 and J is TRBJ1-3; TRBD1 matches 8 bases. The CDR3 has 13 residues. CDR1 and CDR2 from the germline V gene are MSHET and SYDVDS. The junction had 1 base not matched to a gene; V was cut back by 5 bases and J by 4 bases. CDR3 loop: CASSRDRGNTLYF. Partial CDR3 DNA: TGTGCTAGCAGTAGGGACAGGGGAAATACGCTCTAT.

A note on this clone: Mouse names are used for the genes. The CDR3 end is not reached by the read, which stops 1 residue before it; the germline J gene fills it in. V usage is TRBV23 and J usage is TRBJ2-5. Germline-derived CDR1 and CDR2 are KGHTA and FQNQQP. The CDR3 totals 14 residues. CDR3 bases read: TGCTCCAGCAGTCAAACCGGGAGGGAAGACACCCAGTAC. Protein sequence: CSSSQTGREDTQY. The complete CDR3 protein is CSSSQTGREDTQYF.

This clone was observed once. With a much larger clone just one base away, this may be a read error. Germline and genes here are mouse. With the read ending 1 residue before the CDR3 end, the germline J gene is used to fill in that end. The chain links TRBV26 to TRBJ1-1, with 7 positions matching TRBD1. This CDR3 comprises 14 residues. Losses at the gene ends were 4 bases for V and 0 bases for J; bases not matched to a gene: 2. Germline CDR1 reads KGHPV; CDR2 reads FQNQEV (reference sequence). The sequenced CDR3 bases are TGTGCCAGCAGTCCGGGACAGACAAACACAGAAGTCTTC. This gives the protein CASSPGQTNTEVF. The CDR3 reads in full as CASSPGQTNTEVFF. The full variable domain, in which reference TRBV26 and TRBJ1-1 provide the parts outside the CDR3, is NSKVIQTPRYLVKGQGQKAKMRCIPEKGHPVVFWYQQNKNNEFKFLINFQNQEVLQQIDMTEKRFSAECPSNSPCSLEIQSSEAGDSALYLCASSPGQTNTEVFFGKGTRLTVV.